Presented here are 18 T cell receptor beta chains from one specimen sequenced in a study of control samples from healthy donors and cancer patients. Produced via immunoSEQ multiplex PCR; TCRdb's table is partial and in-frame only. The sample has about 120,000 clones, over 90% seen once. Sequenced material: blood. These receptors came from a man aged 25-45 years in good health.

About this clone: Other DNA sequences in this sample translate to the same CDR3. CDR3 DNA: TGTGCCAGCAGTTTTGGCGGTAATGAAAAACTGTTTTTT. This codes for CASSFGGNEKLFF. The chain employs TRBV27 and TRBJ1-4; D not resolved. The germline CDR1 and CDR2 sequences are MNHEY and SMNVEV (reference sequence). The CDR3 contains 13 residues. The V end was cut by 3 bases, the J end by 4 bases, with 6 bases between. Based on the CDR3 plus reference TRBV27 and TRBJ1-4, the full variable domain is EAQVTQNPRYLITVTGKKLTVTCSQNMNHEYMSWYRQDPGLGLRQIYYSMNVEVTDKGDVPEGYKVSRKEKRNFPLILESPSPNQTSLYFCASSFGGNEKLFFGSGTQLSVL.

The chain employs TRBV6-1 and TRBJ1-1; D call uncertain. This CDR3 is built from 15 residues. Germline-derived CDR1 and CDR2 are MNHNS and SASEGT. The V end lost 3 bases, the J end lost 0 bases, and 11 bases lay between the germline ends. This chain's CDR3 is CASSEKPSMNTEAFF. The CDR3 nucleotides read TGTGCCAGCAGTGAGAAGCCCTCCATGAACACTGAAGCTTTCTTT.

The rearrangement joins TRBV10-2 to TRBJ1-5; TRBD1 is a possible D gene (6 bases). The CDR3 extends over 15 amino acids. V was pared by 4 bases and J by 5 bases, with 15 bases between. Germline V gene sequence: CDR1 WSHSY, CDR2 SAAADI. The CDR3 here is CASSAVGAGDQPQHF. The DNA for the CDR3 is TGCGCCAGCAGTGCCGTCGGTGCAGGGGATCAGCCCCAGCATTTT.

CDR3 amino acids: CASSPTLPDRRGEAFF. In nucleotides, the CDR3 is TGTGCCAGCAGCCCCACCCTGCCCGACAGGCGCGGGGAAGCTTTCTTT. The V and J genes are TRBV13 and TRBJ1-1; tentative D call: TRBD1 (6 bases). Germline V gives CDR1 PRHDT, CDR2 FYEKMQ (reference sequence). CDR3 length: 16 amino acids. V was trimmed by 5 bases and J by 8 bases, leaving 24 bases between them.

This clone was counted once. This rearrangement joins TRBV6-5 to TRBJ2-3, with 8 nucleotides matching TRBD2. V lost 2 bases to trimming and J lost 4 bases; unmatched junction nucleotides: 8. The germline V gene encodes CDR1 MNHEY and CDR2 SVGAGI. There are 16 residues in the CDR3. CDR3 bases: TGTGCCAGCAGTTACGAGTCGGGGGGGCAGGCAGATACGCAGTATTTT. This codes for CASSYESGGQADTQYF.

V and J are TRBV5-1 and TRBJ2-5; 7 nucleotides match TRBD1. This CDR3 region has 15 residues. J gave up 5 bases and V 0 bases, and 7 bases lay outside the gene matches. The V gene's germline CDR1 is SGHRS and CDR2 YFSETQ. The CDR3 here is CASSLAKQGVETQYF. Written as DNA, the CDR3 is TGCGCCAGCAGCTTGGCCAAGCAGGGGGTGGAGACCCAGTACTTC.

The CDR3 region has the DNA TGTGCCAGCAATCGGGGGGGGGCCACAGATACGCAGTATTTT. It yields the protein CASNRGGATDTQYF. The rearrangement joins TRBV6-5 to TRBJ2-3; 8 bases are a match to TRBD2. CDR1 and CDR2 from the germline V gene are MNHEY and SVGAGI. The junction had 5 bases not matched to a gene; V was cut back by 7 bases and J by 2 bases. There are 14 residues in the CDR3.

The V gene is TRBV12-5, the J gene TRBJ2-2; D may be TRBD1 (6 bases). This CDR3 spans 17 amino acids. The germline V gene encodes CDR1 LGHNT and CDR2 FRNRAP. V was shortened by 0 bases and J by 7 bases, with 18 bases between the two germline ends. In DNA, the CDR3 is TGTGCTAGTGGTTTGGTACGATCAGGGGAAGAGGTCGGGGAGCTGTTTTTT. It encodes CASGLVRSGEEVGELFF.

The sample holds a few counts of this clone. This rearrangement joins TRBV2 to TRBJ1-2, with no clear D. Trimming cost V 4 bases and J 0 bases, with 6 bases left between them. The CDR3 extends over 13 amino acids. Germline CDR1 reads SNHLY; CDR2 reads FYNNEI. This CDR3 reads CASSATANYGYTF. The CDR3 DNA is TGTGCCAGCAGTGCGACTGCTAACTATGGCTACACCTTC.

V gene TRBV6-4 combines with J gene TRBJ2-3; 7 bases agree with TRBD2. V shed 0 bases and J 1 base; nucleotides not matched to a gene: 1. The CDR3 contains 15 residues. The germline V gene encodes CDR1 MRHNA and CDR2 SNTAGT. Here the CDR3 DNA reads TGTGCCAGCAGTGACTCACGGGGGGGCACAGATACGCAGTATTTT. Translation gives CASSDSRGGTDTQYF.

This rearrangement joins TRBV10-1 to TRBJ2-2; D gene unclear. This CDR3 has 12 amino acids. Trimming pared 4 bases from V and 7 bases from J, leaving 7 bases between. Germline CDR1 reads WNHNN; CDR2 reads SYGVQD (reference sequence). CDR3: CASSGRIGELFF. Written as DNA, the CDR3 is TGCGCCAGCAGTGGAAGAATCGGGGAGCTGTTTTTT.

The rearrangement links TRBV7-8 to TRBJ1-2, with D possibly TRBD1 on 6 matching bases. Looked up from germline, CDR1 is SGHVS and CDR2 is FQNEAQ. This CDR3 comprises 17 residues. Between the trimmed V and J ends, which lost 1 base and 2 bases, there was a span of 17 bases. The chain's CDR3 is CASSLGTVMKGNYGYTF. CDR3 coding DNA: TGTGCCAGCAGCTTAGGGACAGTTATGAAAGGCAACTATGGCTACACCTTC.

In its sample, this clone was seen once. This chain connects TRBV25-1 to TRBJ1-3; D remains unclear. Trimming left V 6 bases short and J 0 bases short, with 12 bases between. The germline V gene has CDR1 MGHDK and CDR2 SYGVNS. This CDR3 has 15 amino acids. CDR3 sequence: CASSADINSGNTIYF. The CDR3 bases are TGTGCCAGCAGCGCAGACATAAACTCTGGAAACACCATATATTTT.

The V call is TRBV6-5, the J call TRBJ1-2; 8 bases match TRBD1. The V segment lost 4 bases and the J segment 3 bases; nucleotides outside the gene matches: 1. Germline V gives CDR1 MNHEY, CDR2 SVGAGI. This CDR3 region has 13 residues. CDR3 sequence reads: CASSSTGDYGYTF. The CDR3 coding sequence is TGTGCCAGCAGTTCGACAGGGGACTATGGCTACACCTTC.

The genes are TRBV9 and TRBJ2-1, with a tentative D call TRBD2 (5 bases). Germline-derived CDR1 and CDR2 are SGDLS and YYNGEE. Between the trimmed V and J ends, which lost 4 bases and 5 bases, there was a span of 19 bases. The CDR3 consists of 16 residues. CDR3 protein: CASSIGLLSGNNEQFF. As DNA, the CDR3 is TGTGCCAGCAGCATCGGACTCTTGAGTGGAAACAATGAGCAGTTCTTC. Filled out from reference TRBV9 and TRBJ2-1, the complete variable domain reads DSGVTQTPKHLITATGQRVTLRCSPRSGDLSVYWYQQSLDQGLQFLIQYYNGEERAKGNILERFSAQQFPDLHSELNLSSLELGDSALYFCASSIGLLSGNNEQFFGPGTRLTVL.

J is TRBJ2-4 and V is TRBV3-1 (or the pseudogene TRBV3-2); no clear D. The CDR3 runs 15 residues. Germline V gives CDR1 LGHDT, CDR2 YNNKEL (reference sequence). The V and J ends lost 4 bases and 2 bases respectively, with 12 bases between them. CDR3 loop: CASSPTGWSKNIQYF. DNA for the CDR3: TGTGCCAGCAGCCCCACCGGTTGGTCCAAAAACATTCAGTACTTC.

This rearrangement joins TRBV7-2 to TRBJ2-3; D remains unclear. The CDR3 runs 14 residues. Trimming stripped 0 bases from V and 6 bases from J, with 10 bases between. CDR1 SGHTA and CDR2 FQGNSA come from the germline V gene. CDR3 sequence (DNA): TGTGCCAGCAGCTTAGCGCCCGGGTCGGATACGCAGTATTTT. Protein product: CASSLAPGSDTQYF.

The chain carries TRBV5-1 and TRBJ1-2; TRBD1 is a possible D gene (5 bases). Germline-derived CDR1 and CDR2 are SGHRS and YFSETQ. V was trimmed by 0 bases and J by 6 bases, leaving 12 bases between them. CDR3 size: 14 residues. This CDR3 is CASSLAVGEDGYTF. The CDR3 DNA sequence: TGCGCCAGCAGCTTGGCGGTGGGGGAGGATGGCTACACCTTC.